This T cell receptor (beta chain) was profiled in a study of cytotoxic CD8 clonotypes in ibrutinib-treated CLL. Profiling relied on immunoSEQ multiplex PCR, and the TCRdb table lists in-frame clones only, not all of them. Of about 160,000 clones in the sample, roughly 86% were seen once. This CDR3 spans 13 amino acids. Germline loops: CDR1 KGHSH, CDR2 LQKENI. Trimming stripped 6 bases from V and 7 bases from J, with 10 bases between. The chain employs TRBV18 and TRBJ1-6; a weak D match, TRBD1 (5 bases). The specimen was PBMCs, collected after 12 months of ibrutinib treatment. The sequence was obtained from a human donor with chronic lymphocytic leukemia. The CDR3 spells CASSLGENSPLHF. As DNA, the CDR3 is TGTGCCAGCTCGTTGGGGGAGAATTCACCCCTCCACTTT.